What follows describes a single TCR beta chain. These data originate in a study of blood T cell repertoires in COVID-19. Study-wide context: Specimens from acute and convalescent COVID-19 originated in the United States, Italy and Spain. PBMCs, B-cell-depleted T cells, or T cells provided the cDNA or gDNA that made up the material.

Between the trimmed V and J ends, which lost 4 bases and 0 bases, there was a span of 17 bases. This CDR3 is 16 amino acids long. CDR1 and CDR2 (germline): SGDLS, YYNGEE. As handled by the study authors: Estimation of nucleated cell counts was performed using reference gene primer amplification. Generated by immunoSEQ multiplex PCR, the TCRdb table keeps only in-frame clones and is missing some. V and J calls and clone size are those listed in that table; D and trimming were worked out from the DNA. Among more than 200,000 clones listed, around nine tenths were seen once. This sequence originates from a woman between 40 and 55 years old who had recovered from COVID-19. This chain uses TRBV9 with TRBJ2-7; no firm D call. The specimen sequenced was peripheral blood. This CDR3 is CASSLSVSTSSYEQYF. In DNA, the CDR3 is TGTGCCAGCAGCCTCTCGGTGTCTACGAGCTCCTACGAGCAGTACTTC.